This TCR beta chain was sequenced for a study of blood T cells in healthy people across ages. Study in general: T cells yielded about one barcoded beta molecule per two cells through template switching.

The CDR3 runs to 13 residues. Germline-derived CDR1 and CDR2 are SQVTM and ANQGSEA. V shed 4 bases and J shed 1 base, with 10 bases lying between them. The authors ran a second PCR of about 7 to 11 cycles using a sample-barcoded 5' primer and a J-beta primer mix. Each CDR3 protein is one row after TCRdb ran MiXCR on the 5' RACE reads. This table has roughly 1,300,000 distinct CDR3 sequences, roughly 59% appearing once. This clonotype was obtained from a man aged 18 to 35 in good health. V gene TRBV29-1 combines with J gene TRBJ1-1; the D gene is possibly TRBD1 (6 bases). Sequencing used blood. CDR3 residues: CSVAWGANTEAFF. The CDR3 DNA is TGCAGCGTTGCCTGGGGGGCGAACACTGAAGCTTTCTTT.